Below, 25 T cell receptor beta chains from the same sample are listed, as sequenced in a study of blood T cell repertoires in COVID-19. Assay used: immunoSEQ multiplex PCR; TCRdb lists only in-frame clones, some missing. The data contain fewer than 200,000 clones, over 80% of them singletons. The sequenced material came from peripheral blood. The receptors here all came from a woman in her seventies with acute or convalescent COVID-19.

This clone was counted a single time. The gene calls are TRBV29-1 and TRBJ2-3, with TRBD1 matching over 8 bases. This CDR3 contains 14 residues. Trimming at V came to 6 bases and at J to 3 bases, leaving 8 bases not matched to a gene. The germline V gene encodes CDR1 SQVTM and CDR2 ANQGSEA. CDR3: CSVRDRRKTDTQYF. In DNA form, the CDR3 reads TGCAGCGTGAGGGACAGGAGGAAGACAGATACGCAGTATTTT.

In nucleotides, the CDR3 is TGTGCCAGCAGCTGGGACGGGGGAACCCAAGAGACCCAGTACTTC. This encodes CASSWDGGTQETQYF. This chain uses TRBV7-3 with TRBJ2-5, with D perhaps TRBD2 (6 bases). CDR1 is SGHTA, CDR2 FQGTGA, per germline. Trimming took 4 bases from V and 1 from J, leaving 13 bases between them. CDR3 size: 15 residues.

CDR3 protein: CASSFKTGAYSPLHF. The CDR3 DNA reads TGTGCCAGCAGTTTTAAGACAGGGGCTTATTCACCCCTCCACTTT. The rearrangement uses TRBV28 and TRBJ1-6; 8 bases are a match to TRBD1. Germline V gives CDR1 MDHEN, CDR2 SYDVKM. With 3 bases clipped from V and 8 bases from J, the junction kept 6 bases outside the gene matches. The CDR3 length is 15 residues.

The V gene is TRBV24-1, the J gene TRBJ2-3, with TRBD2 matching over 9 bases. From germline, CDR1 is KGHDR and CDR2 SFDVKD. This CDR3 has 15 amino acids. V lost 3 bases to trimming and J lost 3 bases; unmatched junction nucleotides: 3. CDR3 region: CATSDPGLATDTQYF. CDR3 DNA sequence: TGTGCCACCAGTGATCCGGGACTAGCAACAGATACGCAGTATTTT.

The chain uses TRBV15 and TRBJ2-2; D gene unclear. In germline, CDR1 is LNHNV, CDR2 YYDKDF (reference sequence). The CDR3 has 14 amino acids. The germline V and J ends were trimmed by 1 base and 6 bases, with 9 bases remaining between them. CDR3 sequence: CATSRGGAAGELFF. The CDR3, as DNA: TGTGCCACCAGCAGAGGCGGAGCCGCCGGGGAGCTGTTTTTT. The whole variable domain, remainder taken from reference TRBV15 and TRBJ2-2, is DAMVIQNPRYQVTQFGKPVTLSCSQTLNHNVMYWYQQKSSQAPKLLFHYYDKDFNNEADTPDNFQSRRPNTSFCFLDIRSPGLGDTAMYLCATSRGGAAGELFFGEGSRLTVL.

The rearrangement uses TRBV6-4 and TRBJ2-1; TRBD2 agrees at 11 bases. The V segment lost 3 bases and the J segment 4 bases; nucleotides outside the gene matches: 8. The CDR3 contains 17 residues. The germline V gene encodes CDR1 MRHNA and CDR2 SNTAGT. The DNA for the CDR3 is TGTGCCAGCAGTGAATTAGCGGGGGGGCACTTTTACAATGAGCAGTTCTTC. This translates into CASSELAGGHFYNEQFF.

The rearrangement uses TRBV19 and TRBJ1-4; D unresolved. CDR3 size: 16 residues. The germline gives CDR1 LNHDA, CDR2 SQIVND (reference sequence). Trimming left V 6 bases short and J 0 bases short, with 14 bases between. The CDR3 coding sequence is TGTGCCAGTAGCCAGAGCAGGTCCGCAACTAATGAAAAACTGTTTTTT. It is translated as CASSQSRSATNEKLFF.

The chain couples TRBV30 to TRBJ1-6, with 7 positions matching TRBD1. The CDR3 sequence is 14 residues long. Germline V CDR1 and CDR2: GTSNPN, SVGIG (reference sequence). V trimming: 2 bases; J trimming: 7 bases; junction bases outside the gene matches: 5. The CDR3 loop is CAWSSGTANSPLHF. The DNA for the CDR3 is TGTGCCTGGAGTTCCGGGACAGCAAATTCACCCCTCCACTTT.

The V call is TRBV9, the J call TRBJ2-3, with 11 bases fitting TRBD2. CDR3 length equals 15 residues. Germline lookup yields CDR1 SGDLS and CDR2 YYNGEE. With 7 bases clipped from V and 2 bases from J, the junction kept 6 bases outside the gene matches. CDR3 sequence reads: CASGIAGGFTDTQYF. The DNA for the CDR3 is TGTGCCAGCGGAATAGCGGGGGGGTTCACAGATACGCAGTATTTT.

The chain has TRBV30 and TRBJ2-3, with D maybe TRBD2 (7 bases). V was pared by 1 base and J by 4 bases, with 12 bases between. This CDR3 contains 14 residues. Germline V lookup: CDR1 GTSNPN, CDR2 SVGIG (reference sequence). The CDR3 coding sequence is TGTGCCTGGAGTGCTAGGGGGGGCGCAGATACGCAGTATTTT. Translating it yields CAWSARGGADTQYF.

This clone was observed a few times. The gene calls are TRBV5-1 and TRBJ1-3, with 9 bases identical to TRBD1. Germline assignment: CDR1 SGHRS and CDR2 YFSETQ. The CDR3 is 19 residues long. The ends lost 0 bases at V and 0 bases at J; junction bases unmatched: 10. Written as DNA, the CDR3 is TGCGCCAGCAGCTTGGCTCCAGATACAGGGGGCCTCTCTGGAAACACCATATATTTT. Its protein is CASSLAPDTGGLSGNTIYF. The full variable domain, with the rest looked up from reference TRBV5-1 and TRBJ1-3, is KAGVTQTPRYLIKTRGQQVTLSCSPISGHRSVSWYQQTPGQGLQFLFEYFSETQRNKGNFPGRFSGRQFSNSRSEMNVSTLELGDSALYLCASSLAPDTGGLSGNTIYFGEGSWLTVV.

The CDR3 nucleotides read TGTGCCAGCAGCCACCTACCGGGACAGGCCTGGTACGAGCAGTACTTC. Residues: CASSHLPGQAWYEQYF. This sequence joins TRBV3-1 (or the pseudogene TRBV3-2) and TRBJ2-7, with 8 positions matching TRBD1. With V trimmed by 3 bases and J by 4 bases, 11 bases remained unmatched. Germline-derived CDR1 and CDR2 are LGHDT and YNNKEL (reference sequence). The CDR3 has 16 residues.

The CDR3 loop reads CAISVQTGAYGYTF. The CDR3 nucleotides read TGTGCCATCAGTGTACAAACAGGGGCCTATGGCTACACCTTC. The rearrangement uses TRBV10-3 and TRBJ1-2, with 7 bases lining up with TRBD1. Germline V gives CDR1 ENHRY, CDR2 SYGVKD. Trimming took 4 bases from V and 4 from J; bases not matched to a gene: 6. The CDR3 loop spans 14 amino acids.

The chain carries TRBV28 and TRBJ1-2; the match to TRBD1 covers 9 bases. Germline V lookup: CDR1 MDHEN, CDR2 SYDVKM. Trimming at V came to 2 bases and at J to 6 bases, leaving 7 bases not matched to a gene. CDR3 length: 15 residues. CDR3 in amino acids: CASSLEGQGRNGYTF. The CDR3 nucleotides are TGTGCCAGCAGTTTAGAGGGACAGGGAAGGAATGGCTACACCTTC.

The CDR3 nucleotides read TGTGCCAGCAGCCCGGGGGGCTCGTCCTACGAGCAGTACTTC. It codes for CASSPGGSSYEQYF. The chain joins TRBV11-2 to TRBJ2-7, with a weak D call TRBD2 (7 bases). Germline V lookup: CDR1 SGHAT, CDR2 FQNNGV. Trimming pared 5 bases from V and 1 base from J, leaving 12 bases between. This CDR3 spans 14 amino acids.

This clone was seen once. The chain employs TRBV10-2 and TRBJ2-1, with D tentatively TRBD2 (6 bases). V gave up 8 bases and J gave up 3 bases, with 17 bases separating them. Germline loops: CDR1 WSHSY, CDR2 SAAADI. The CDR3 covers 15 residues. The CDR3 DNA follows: TGCGCCAGCCTCCGTGGGGACTGGAGCTACAATGAGCAGTTCTTC. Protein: CASLRGDWSYNEQFF.

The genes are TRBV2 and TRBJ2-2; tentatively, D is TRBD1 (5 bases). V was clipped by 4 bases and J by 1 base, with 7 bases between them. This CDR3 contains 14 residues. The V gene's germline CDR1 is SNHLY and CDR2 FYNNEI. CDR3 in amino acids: CASSGQLNTGELFF. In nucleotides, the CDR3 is TGTGCCAGCAGTGGACAGTTGAACACCGGGGAGCTGTTTTTT.

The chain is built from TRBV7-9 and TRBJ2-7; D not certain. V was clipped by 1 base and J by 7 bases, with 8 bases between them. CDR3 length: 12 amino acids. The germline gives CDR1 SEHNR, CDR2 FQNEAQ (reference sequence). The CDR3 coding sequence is TGTGCCAGCAGCTTAGGGTTGAGGGAGCAGTACTTC. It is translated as CASSLGLREQYF. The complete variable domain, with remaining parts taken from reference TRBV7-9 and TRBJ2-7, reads DTGVSQNPRHKITKRGQNVTFRCDPISEHNRLYWYRQTLGQGPEFLTYFQNEAQLEKSRLLSDRFSAERPKGSFSTLEIQRTEQGDSAMYLCASSLGLREQYFGPGTRLTVT.

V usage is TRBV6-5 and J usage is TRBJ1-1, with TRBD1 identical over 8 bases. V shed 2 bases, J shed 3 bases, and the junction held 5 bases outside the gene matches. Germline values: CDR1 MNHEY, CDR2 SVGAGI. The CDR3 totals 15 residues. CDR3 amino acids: CASSYNAGGYTEAFF. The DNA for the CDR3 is TGTGCCAGCAGTTACAACGCAGGGGGCTACACTGAAGCTTTCTTT.

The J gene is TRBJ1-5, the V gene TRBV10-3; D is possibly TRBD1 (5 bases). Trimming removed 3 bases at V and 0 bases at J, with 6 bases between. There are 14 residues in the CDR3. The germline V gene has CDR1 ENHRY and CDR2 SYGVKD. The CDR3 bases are TGTGCCATCAGTGACAGGGATAGCAATCAGCCCCAGCATTTT. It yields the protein CAISDRDSNQPQHF.

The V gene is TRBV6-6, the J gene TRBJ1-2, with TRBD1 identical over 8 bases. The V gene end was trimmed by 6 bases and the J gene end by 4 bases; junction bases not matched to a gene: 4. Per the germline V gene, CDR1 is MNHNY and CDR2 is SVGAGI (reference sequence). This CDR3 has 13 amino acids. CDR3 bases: TGTGCCAGCAGCTCGGGACAGGCCTATGGCTACACCTTC. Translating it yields CASSSGQAYGYTF.

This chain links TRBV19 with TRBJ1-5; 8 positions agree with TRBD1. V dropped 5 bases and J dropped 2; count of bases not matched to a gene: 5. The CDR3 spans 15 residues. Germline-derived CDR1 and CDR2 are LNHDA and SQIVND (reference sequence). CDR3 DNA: TGTGCCAGTAGTTCAGGGGGCTCTGGCAATCAGCCCCAGCATTTT. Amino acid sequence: CASSSGGSGNQPQHF.

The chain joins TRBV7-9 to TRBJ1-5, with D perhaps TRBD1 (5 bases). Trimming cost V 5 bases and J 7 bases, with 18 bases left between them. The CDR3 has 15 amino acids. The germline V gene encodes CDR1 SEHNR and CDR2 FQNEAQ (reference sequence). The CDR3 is CASSPAGSGQQPQHF. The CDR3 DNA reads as TGTGCCAGCAGCCCCGCAGGGTCGGGTCAACAGCCCCAGCATTTT.

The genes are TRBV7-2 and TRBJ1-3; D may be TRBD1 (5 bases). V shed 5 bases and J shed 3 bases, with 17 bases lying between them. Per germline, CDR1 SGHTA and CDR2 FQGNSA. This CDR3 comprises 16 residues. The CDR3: CASSPQPDILGNTIYF. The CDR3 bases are TGTGCCAGCAGCCCTCAACCGGACATTCTTGGAAACACCATATATTTT. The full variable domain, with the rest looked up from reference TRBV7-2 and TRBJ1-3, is GAGVSQSPSNKVTEKGKDVELRCDPISGHTALYWYRQSLGQGLEFLIYFQGNSAPDKSGLPSDRFSAERTGGSVSTLTIQRTQQEDSAVYLCASSPQPDILGNTIYFGEGSWLTVV.

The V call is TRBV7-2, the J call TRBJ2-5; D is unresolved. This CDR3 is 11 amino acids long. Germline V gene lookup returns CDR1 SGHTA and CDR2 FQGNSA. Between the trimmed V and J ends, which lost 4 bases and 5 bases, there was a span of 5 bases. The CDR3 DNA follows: TGTGCCAGCAGCTCTTTCGAGACCCAGTACTTC. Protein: CASSSFETQYF.